This TCR beta chain stems from a study of T cell responses to AZD1222 COVID-19 vaccine. With regard to this clone: The antigen is unknown.

Broader study findings: It should be noted that donors were predominantly white British and more often female, and clonal diversity was possibly underestimated.

The germline V and J ends were trimmed by 7 bases and 4 bases, with 14 bases remaining between them. This CDR3 is 15 amino acids long. Germline V gene data show CDR1 as SGHVS and CDR2 as FQNEAQ. Some clones are missing from TCRdb's copy, which holds only in-frame ones; the method was immunoSEQ multiplex PCR. The table records 17,000 or so clones, 85% to 90% of them present only once. This sample comprised peripheral blood, obtained 28 days after the second AZD1222 dose. V is TRBV7-8 and J is TRBJ1-6, with D possibly matching TRBD1 (5 bases). This TCR came from an adult who received the AZD1222 COVID-19 vaccine. This CDR3 reads CASTEGRRYNSPLHF. DNA of the CDR3: TGTGCCAGCACCGAGGGACGGAGATATAATTCACCCCTCCACTTT.